The sequence of this TCR beta chain was determined in a study of T cell responses to AZD1222 COVID-19 vaccine. General study points: Nearly half of unique spike-specific TCRs reportedly avoided B.1.351 and B.1.1.7 mutated regions. Sampled repertoires all dated from after the peak T cell response. It should be noted that donors were predominantly white British and more often female, and clonal diversity was possibly underestimated. With two AZD1222 doses given, Spike-specific TCR breadth and depth both rose.

For this clone: The antigen remains undetermined.

Assay: immunoSEQ multiplex PCR; the TCRdb copy retains only in-frame clones and omits some. This table has 120,000 to 150,000 clones, less than 95% appearing once. The origin of this receptor is an adult who received the MenACWY meningococcal vaccine as a control. The sample consisted of peripheral blood, taken 28 days after the second dose of the MenACWY control vaccine.

CDR3 protein: CASSDFGYEQYF. The DNA of the CDR3 is TGTGCCAGCAGTGACTTCGGATACGAGCAGTACTTC. The V and J genes are TRBV25-1 and TRBJ2-7, with D uncertain. The V end was cut by 3 bases, the J end by 4 bases, with 7 bases between. This CDR3 comprises 12 residues. The germline V gene has CDR1 MGHDK and CDR2 SYGVNS.